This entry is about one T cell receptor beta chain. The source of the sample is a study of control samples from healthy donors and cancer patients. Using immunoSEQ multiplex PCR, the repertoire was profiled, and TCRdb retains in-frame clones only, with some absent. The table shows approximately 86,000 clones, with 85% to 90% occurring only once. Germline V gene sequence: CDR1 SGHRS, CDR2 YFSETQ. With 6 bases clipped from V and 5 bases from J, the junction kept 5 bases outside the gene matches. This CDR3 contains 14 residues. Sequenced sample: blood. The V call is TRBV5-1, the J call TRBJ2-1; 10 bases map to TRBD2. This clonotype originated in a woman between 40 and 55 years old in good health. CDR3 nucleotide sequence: TGCGCCAGCAAAGAACTAGCGGGGAACAATGAGCAGTTCTTC. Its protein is CASKELAGNNEQFF.